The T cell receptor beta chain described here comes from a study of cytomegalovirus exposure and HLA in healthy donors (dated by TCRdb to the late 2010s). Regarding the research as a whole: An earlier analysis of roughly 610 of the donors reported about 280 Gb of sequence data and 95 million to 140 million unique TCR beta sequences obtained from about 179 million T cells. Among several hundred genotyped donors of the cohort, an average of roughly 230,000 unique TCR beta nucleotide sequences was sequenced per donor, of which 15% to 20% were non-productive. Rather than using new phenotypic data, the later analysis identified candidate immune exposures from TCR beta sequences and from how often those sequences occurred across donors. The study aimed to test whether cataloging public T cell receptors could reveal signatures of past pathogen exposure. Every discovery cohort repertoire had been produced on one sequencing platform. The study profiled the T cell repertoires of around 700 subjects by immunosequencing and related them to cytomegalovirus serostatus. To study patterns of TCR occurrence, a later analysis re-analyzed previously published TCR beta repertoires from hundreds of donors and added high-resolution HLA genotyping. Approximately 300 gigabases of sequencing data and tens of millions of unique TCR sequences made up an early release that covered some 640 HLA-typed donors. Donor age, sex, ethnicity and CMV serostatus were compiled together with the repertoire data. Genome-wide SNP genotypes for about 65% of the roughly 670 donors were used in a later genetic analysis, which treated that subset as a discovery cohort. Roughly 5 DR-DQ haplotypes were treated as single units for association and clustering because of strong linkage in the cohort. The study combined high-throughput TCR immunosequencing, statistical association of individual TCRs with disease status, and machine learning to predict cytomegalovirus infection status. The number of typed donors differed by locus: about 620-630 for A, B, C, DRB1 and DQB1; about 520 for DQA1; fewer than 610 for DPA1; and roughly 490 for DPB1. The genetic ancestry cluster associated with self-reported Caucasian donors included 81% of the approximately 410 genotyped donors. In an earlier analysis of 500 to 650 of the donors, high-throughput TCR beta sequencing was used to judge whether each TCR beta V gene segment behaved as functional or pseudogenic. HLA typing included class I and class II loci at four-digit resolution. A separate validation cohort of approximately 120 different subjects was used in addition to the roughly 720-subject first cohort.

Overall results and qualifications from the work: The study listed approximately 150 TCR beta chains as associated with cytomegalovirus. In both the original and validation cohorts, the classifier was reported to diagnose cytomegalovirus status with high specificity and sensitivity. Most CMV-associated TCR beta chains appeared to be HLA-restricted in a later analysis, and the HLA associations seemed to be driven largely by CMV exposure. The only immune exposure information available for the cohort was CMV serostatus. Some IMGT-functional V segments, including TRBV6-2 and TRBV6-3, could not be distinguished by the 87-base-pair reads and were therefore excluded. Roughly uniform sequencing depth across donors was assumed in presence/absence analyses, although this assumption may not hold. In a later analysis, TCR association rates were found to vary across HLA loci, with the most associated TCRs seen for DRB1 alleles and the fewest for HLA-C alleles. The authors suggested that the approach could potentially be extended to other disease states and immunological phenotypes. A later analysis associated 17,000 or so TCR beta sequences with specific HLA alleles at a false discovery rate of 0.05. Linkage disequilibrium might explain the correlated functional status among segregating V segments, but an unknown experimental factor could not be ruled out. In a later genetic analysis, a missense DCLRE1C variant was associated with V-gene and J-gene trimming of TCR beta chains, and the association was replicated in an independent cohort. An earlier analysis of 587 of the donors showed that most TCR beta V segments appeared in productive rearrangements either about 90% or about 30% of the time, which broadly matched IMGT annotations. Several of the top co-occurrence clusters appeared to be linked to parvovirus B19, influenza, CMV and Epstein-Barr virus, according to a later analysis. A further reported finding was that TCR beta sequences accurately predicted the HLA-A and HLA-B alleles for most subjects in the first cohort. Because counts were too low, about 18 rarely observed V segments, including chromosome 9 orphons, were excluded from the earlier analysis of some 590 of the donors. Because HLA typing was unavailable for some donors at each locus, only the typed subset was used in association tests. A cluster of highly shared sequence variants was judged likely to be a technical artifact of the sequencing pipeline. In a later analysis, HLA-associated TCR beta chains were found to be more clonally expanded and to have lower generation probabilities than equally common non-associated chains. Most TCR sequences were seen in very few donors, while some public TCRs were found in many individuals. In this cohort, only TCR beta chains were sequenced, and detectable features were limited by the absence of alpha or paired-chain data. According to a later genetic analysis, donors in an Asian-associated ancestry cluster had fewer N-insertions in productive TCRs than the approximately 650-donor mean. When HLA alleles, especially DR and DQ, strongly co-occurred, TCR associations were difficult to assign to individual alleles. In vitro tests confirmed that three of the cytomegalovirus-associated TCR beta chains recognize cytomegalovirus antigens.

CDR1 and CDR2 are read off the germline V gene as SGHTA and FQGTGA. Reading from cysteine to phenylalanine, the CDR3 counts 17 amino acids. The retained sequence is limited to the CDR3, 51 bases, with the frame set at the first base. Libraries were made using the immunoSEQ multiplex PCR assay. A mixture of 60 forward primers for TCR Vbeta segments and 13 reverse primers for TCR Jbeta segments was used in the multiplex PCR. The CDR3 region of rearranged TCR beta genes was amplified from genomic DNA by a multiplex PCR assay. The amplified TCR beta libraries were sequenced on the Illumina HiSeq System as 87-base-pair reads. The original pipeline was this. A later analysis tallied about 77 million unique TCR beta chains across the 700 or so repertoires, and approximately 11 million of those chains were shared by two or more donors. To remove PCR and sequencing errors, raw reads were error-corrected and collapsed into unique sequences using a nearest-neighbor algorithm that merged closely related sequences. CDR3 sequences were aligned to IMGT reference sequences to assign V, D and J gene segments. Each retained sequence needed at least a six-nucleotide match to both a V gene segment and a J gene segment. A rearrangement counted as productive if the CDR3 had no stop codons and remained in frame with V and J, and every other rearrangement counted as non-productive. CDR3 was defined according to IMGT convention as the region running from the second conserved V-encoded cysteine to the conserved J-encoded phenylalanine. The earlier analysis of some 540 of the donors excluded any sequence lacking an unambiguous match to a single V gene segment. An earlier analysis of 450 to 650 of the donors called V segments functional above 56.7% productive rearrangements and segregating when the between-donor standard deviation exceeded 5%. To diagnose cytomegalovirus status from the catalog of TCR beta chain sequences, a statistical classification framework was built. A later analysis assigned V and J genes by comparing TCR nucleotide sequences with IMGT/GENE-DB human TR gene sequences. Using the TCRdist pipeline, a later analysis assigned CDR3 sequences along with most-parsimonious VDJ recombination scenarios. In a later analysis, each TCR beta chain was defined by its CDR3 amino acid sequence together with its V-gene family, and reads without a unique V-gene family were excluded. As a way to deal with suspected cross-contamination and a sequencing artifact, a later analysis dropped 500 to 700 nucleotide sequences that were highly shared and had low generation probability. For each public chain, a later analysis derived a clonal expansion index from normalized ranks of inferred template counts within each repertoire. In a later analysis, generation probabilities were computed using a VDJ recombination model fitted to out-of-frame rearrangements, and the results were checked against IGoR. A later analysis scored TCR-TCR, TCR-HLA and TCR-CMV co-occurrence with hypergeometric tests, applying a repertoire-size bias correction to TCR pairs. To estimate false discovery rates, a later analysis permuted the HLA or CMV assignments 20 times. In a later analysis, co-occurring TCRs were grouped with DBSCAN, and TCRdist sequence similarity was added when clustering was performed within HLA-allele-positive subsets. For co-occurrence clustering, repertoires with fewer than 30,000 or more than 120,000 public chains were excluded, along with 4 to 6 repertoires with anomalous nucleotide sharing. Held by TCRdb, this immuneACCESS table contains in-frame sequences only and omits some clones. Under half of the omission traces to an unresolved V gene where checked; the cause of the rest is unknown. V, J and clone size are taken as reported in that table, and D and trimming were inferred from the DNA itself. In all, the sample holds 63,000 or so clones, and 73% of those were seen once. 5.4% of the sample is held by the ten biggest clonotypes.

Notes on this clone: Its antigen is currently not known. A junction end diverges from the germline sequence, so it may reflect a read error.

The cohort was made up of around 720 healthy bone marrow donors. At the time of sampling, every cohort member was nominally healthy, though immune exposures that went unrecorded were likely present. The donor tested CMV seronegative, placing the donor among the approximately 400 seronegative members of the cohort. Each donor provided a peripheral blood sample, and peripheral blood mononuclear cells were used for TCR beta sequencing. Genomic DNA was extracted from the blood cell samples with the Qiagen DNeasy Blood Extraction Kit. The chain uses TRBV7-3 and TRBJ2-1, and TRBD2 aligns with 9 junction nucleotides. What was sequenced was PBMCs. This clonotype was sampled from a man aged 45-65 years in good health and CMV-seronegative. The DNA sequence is TGTTCCAGCAGCTTTGGCCCCGGCCTAGCGGGGCTCAATGAGCAGTTCTTC. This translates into CSSSFGPGLAGLNEQFF.